The 9 T cell receptor beta chains below come from one sample, sequenced in a study of T-cell memory formation after mild COVID-19 (dated by TCRdb to the early 2020s). Library construction relied on 5' RACE. The sequencer was an Illumina NovaSeq 6000. The public sequencing data were trimmed at Q25 with fastp and processed into clonotypes with MiXCR by TCRdb, which kept only in-frame beta chains. For every CDR3 protein sequence, its rows merge into one entry that carries the most common genes and DNA. This sample comprises 58,000 or so distinct CDR3 sequences, around a quarter of them detected only once. In total, the top ten clones hold about 40% of the sample. The sequenced material came from PBMCs or a T cell subset sorted from them (not recorded which). Receptor source: a man younger than 35 who had mild COVID-19 (a few samples of this study predate the infection). The sample titles of this study are shuffled in the database, so cell type and time point are left out; the donor was told from shared clones.

This clonotype has just a few counts. This chain joins TRBV5-6 and TRBJ2-7; D is perhaps TRBD2 (6 bases). Germline values: CDR1 SGHDT, CDR2 YYEEEE. V gave up 0 bases and J gave up 5 bases, with 15 bases separating them. CDR3 length: 15 residues. CDR3: CASSLVGGSGNEQYF. In nucleotides, the CDR3 is TGTGCCAGCAGCTTGGTTGGGGGGAGTGGGAACGAGCAGTACTTC.

This clonotype has a count of ten or more. This CDR3 reads CASSTSQGSEQFF. As DNA, the CDR3 is TGTGCCAGCAGCACCTCCCAGGGGAGTGAGCAGTTCTTC. V is TRBV7-6 and J is TRBJ2-1, with D possibly being TRBD1 (6 bases). Germline loops: CDR1 SGHVS, CDR2 FNYEAQ. The CDR3 contains 13 residues. Trimming stripped 5 bases from V and 9 bases from J, with 14 bases between.

In this sample, this clonotype turned up a few times. This chain joins TRBV12-3 or TRBV12-4 and TRBJ2-3; 10 bases map to TRBD2. The CDR3 is made up of 16 amino acids. V lost 8 bases and J lost 2; bases outside the gene matches: 10. CDR3 bases: TGTGCCAGCGTATACGCCAGCGGGGGGGACACAGATACGCAGTATTTT. It yields the protein CASVYASGGDTDTQYF.

As for this clonotype: Because it lacks the conserved phenylalanine or tryptophan at the end, this CDR3 is likely a read error. This chain links TRBV7-9 with TRBJ2-4; 7 bases line up with TRBD1. This CDR3 spans 14 amino acids. Per the germline V gene, CDR1 is SEHNR and CDR2 is FQNEAQ (reference sequence). The V gene end was trimmed by 5 bases and the J gene end by 8 bases; junction bases not matched to a gene: 9. The CDR3 sequence: CASSGDRVAYIQYV. As DNA, the CDR3 is TGTGCCAGCAGCGGAGACAGGGTCGCGTACATTCAGTACGTC.

The chain has TRBV6-5 and TRBJ2-7; 8 nucleotides agree with TRBD1. CDR1 MNHEY and CDR2 SVGAGI come from the germline V gene. The trim removed 7 bases at V and 2 bases at J, leaving 7 bases unmatched. This CDR3 is 14 amino acids long. The CDR3 DNA sequence: TGTGCCAGCACCCTAGGACAGGGAGCCTACGAGCAGTACTTC. This codes for CASTLGQGAYEQYF.

The chain combines TRBV7-6 with TRBJ2-3; D unresolved. The CDR3 is 12 residues long. The germline V gene has CDR1 SGHVS and CDR2 FNYEAQ. V lost 5 bases and J lost 1, with 4 bases in between. Here the CDR3 reads CASSRGTDTQYF. DNA of the CDR3: TGTGCCAGCAGCAGGGGCACAGATACGCAGTATTTT. Using reference TRBV7-6 and TRBJ2-3 for the parts outside the CDR3, the full variable domain is GAGVSQSPRYKVTKRGQDVALRCDPISGHVSLYWYRQALGQGPEFLTYFNYEAQQDKSGLPNDRFSAERPEGSISTLTIQRTEQRDSAMYRCASSRGTDTQYFGPGTRLTVL.

The chain joins TRBV12-3 or TRBV12-4 to TRBJ1-1; D is unresolved. V gave up 3 bases and J gave up 2 bases, with 7 bases separating them. The CDR3 runs to 13 residues. The CDR3 is CASSFAGNTEAFF. CDR3 nucleotides: TGTGCCAGCAGTTTTGCGGGCAACACTGAAGCTTTCTTT.

The chain has TRBV6-1 and TRBJ2-7; D possibly uses TRBD1 or TRBD2 (5 bases each). Trimming removed 0 bases at V and 5 bases at J, with 11 bases between. Germline values: CDR1 MNHNS, CDR2 SASEGT. The CDR3 extends over 14 amino acids. CDR3 amino acids: CASSEAHGDHEQYF. As DNA, the CDR3 is TGTGCCAGCAGTGAAGCGCACGGGGACCACGAGCAGTACTTC.

The chain is built from TRBV6-5 and TRBJ1-5; D uncertain. This CDR3 has 13 amino acids. Deletions cut 5 bases from V and 10 bases from J, with 15 bases between. Germline V lookup: CDR1 MNHEY, CDR2 SVGAGI. The CDR3 here is CASSARTARPQHF. The CDR3 DNA reads as TGTGCCAGCAGTGCCAGGACCGCTCGACCCCAGCATTTT.